One sample yielded the 29 T cell receptor beta chains listed below, sequenced in a study of T cell changes during pregnancy in multiple sclerosis. TCRdb's copy holds only in-frame clones and misses some; the assay was immunoSEQ multiplex PCR. The table includes about 59,000 clones, roughly 94% detected once. Sequenced here: CD8+ T cells from peripheral blood mononuclear cells, sampled after pregnancy. Source of these receptors: a female donor with multiple sclerosis, enrolled in a pregnancy study.

This clone was detected once. The chain is built from TRBV4-2 and TRBJ2-7, with a weak D call TRBD2 (5 bases). CDR1 and CDR2 (germline): LGHNA, YNFKEQ. Trimming pared 5 bases from V and 3 bases from J, leaving 14 bases between. The CDR3 runs 14 residues. The DNA of the CDR3 is TGTGCCAGCAGCGCCGGGGTGGCCAACTACGAGCAGTACTTC. It codes for CASSAGVANYEQYF.

The chain links TRBV9 to TRBJ1-2; 9 positions agree with TRBD1. The germline V gene encodes CDR1 SGDLS and CDR2 YYNGEE. Unmatched junction bases numbered 6, after V lost 2 bases and J lost 4 bases. The CDR3 loop spans 15 amino acids. The CDR3 region has the DNA TGTGCCAGCAGCGTGACCGGGACAGGGACCTATGGCTACACCTTC. It codes for CASSVTGTGTYGYTF.

The chain combines TRBV14 with TRBJ2-3, with TRBD2 matching over 12 bases. Germline loops: CDR1 SGHDN, CDR2 FVKESK. V gave up 0 bases and J gave up 4 bases; unmatched junction bases: 2. This CDR3 comprises 16 residues. The CDR3 spells CASSQDLAGGPDTQYF. CDR3 sequence (DNA): TGTGCCAGCAGCCAAGATCTAGCGGGAGGGCCAGATACGCAGTATTTT.

CDR3 in amino acids: CASSRGVRDYNEQFF. CDR3 in DNA: TGTGCCAGCAGTCGAGGGGTGCGGGACTACAATGAGCAGTTCTTC. The chain carries TRBV6-4 and TRBJ2-1; D might be TRBD2 (6 bases). The germline CDR1 and CDR2 sequences are MRHNA and SNTAGT. The V and J ends lost 5 bases and 3 bases respectively, with 14 bases between them. CDR3 length: 15 residues.

The chain employs TRBV28 and TRBJ2-3; TRBD2 matches 8 bases. Germline V gene data show CDR1 as MDHEN and CDR2 as SYDVKM. With 6 bases clipped from V and 3 bases from J, the junction kept 11 bases outside the gene matches. CDR3 length equals 16 residues. The CDR3 sequence: CASRPWGERGTDTQYF. CDR3 sequence (DNA): TGTGCCAGCAGACCCTGGGGGGAGCGGGGGACAGATACGCAGTATTTT.

This clone was counted once. V is TRBV9 and J is TRBJ2-3, with 13 bases matching TRBD2. Losses at the gene ends were 0 bases for V and 6 bases for J; bases not matched to a gene: 10. This CDR3 has 18 residues. Germline assignment: CDR1 SGDLS and CDR2 YYNGEE. CDR3 loop: CASSVGLAGGPRTDTQYF. The CDR3, as DNA: TGTGCCAGCAGCGTAGGACTAGCGGGAGGACCGAGGACTGATACGCAGTATTTT.

The rearrangement uses TRBV5-4 and TRBJ1-1; 10 bases agree with TRBD1. After removal of 4 bases from V and 0 bases from J, the junction contained 6 bases not matched to a gene. Germline V CDR1 and CDR2: SGHNT, YYREEE (reference sequence). This CDR3 is built from 16 residues. This CDR3 reads CASSQGQGFMNTEAFF. CDR3 DNA: TGTGCCAGCAGCCAGGGACAGGGGTTCATGAACACTGAAGCTTTCTTT.

This clone was seen just once. J is TRBJ2-1 and V is TRBV5-1; D may be TRBD1 (5 bases). Germline V gene sequence: CDR1 SGHRS, CDR2 YFSETQ. The CDR3 is made up of 14 amino acids. V gave up 0 bases and J gave up 6 bases, with 10 bases separating them. The CDR3 region is CASSLEGATNEQFF. The CDR3 DNA reads TGCGCCAGCAGCTTGGAAGGGGCGACCAATGAGCAGTTCTTC.

The rearrangement uses TRBV4-2 and TRBJ2-7, with D perhaps matching TRBD1 (5 bases). CDR1 LGHNA and CDR2 YNFKEQ come from the germline V gene. The CDR3 loop spans 14 amino acids. The V gene lost 3 bases and the J gene lost 7 bases, with 16 bases spanning the gap. The CDR3 is CASSQALRAGEQYF. CDR3 DNA sequence: TGTGCCAGCAGCCAGGCCCTTCGGGCAGGGGAGCAGTACTTC.

This clone has just one count. The chain carries TRBV19 and TRBJ2-1, with D maybe TRBD2 (5 bases). With 5 bases removed from V and 0 bases from J, the gap between germline ends came to 11 bases. This CDR3 is 15 amino acids long. The germline V gene encodes CDR1 LNHDA and CDR2 SQIVND (reference sequence). In DNA form, the CDR3 reads TGTGCCAGTAGTCCTCTCGGGATCTCCTACAATGAGCAGTTCTTC. Translation gives CASSPLGISYNEQFF.

The chain joins TRBV28 to TRBJ2-7, with 8 bases fitting TRBD1. Germline CDR1 is MDHEN and CDR2 is SYDVKM. The CDR3 is 16 amino acids. J was trimmed by 1 base and V by 1 base; bases with no gene match: 6. CDR3 region: CASSLLVTGVSYEQYF. CDR3 DNA sequence: TGTGCCAGCAGTTTATTAGTGACAGGGGTATCCTACGAGCAGTACTTC.

The chain employs TRBV5-6 and TRBJ1-4; 8 bases fit TRBD1. Germline assignment: CDR1 SGHDT and CDR2 YYEEEE. Unmatched junction bases numbered 10, after V lost 5 bases and J lost 7 bases. The CDR3 runs 15 residues. The DNA of the CDR3 is TGTGCCAGCAGTGGGCCGGACAGGGATAGTGAAAAACTGTTTTTT. Protein sequence: CASSGPDRDSEKLFF. Full variable domain (missing parts from reference TRBV5-6 and TRBJ1-4): DAGVTQSPTHLIKTRGQQVTLRCSPKSGHDTVSWYQQALGQGPQFIFQYYEEEERQRGNFPDRFSGHQFPNYSSELNVNALLLGDSALYLCASSGPDRDSEKLFFGSGTQLSVL.

The chain uses TRBV15 and TRBJ2-5, with 9 bases identical to TRBD2. V was clipped by 1 base and J by 3 bases; unmatched bases: 3. Germline V gene data show CDR1 as LNHNV and CDR2 as YYDKDF (reference sequence). There are 15 residues in the CDR3. The CDR3 reads CATSRVRGREETQYF. Here the CDR3 DNA reads TGTGCCACCAGCAGAGTTCGCGGGAGGGAAGAGACCCAGTACTTC.

This clone was observed a handful of times. CDR3: CSVDSGGTGTSGVGYF. The CDR3 DNA follows: TGCAGCGTCGATTCGGGCGGGACAGGGACCTCCGGGGTTGGGTACTTC. V is TRBV29-1 and J is TRBJ2-7, with 9 positions matching TRBD1. Per the germline V gene, CDR1 is SQVTM and CDR2 is ANQGSEA. Trimming at V came to 6 bases and at J to 12 bases, leaving 24 bases not matched to a gene. This CDR3 contains 16 residues.

J is TRBJ2-7 and V is TRBV27, with 7 positions matching TRBD1. The germline V gene encodes CDR1 MNHEY and CDR2 SMNVEV (reference sequence). The CDR3 consists of 14 residues. The junction had 5 bases not matched to a gene; V was cut back by 6 bases and J by 0 bases. This CDR3 reads CASRTGSSSYEQYF. DNA of the CDR3: TGTGCCAGCAGGACAGGGAGCAGCTCCTACGAGCAGTACTTC.

This chain connects TRBV18 to TRBJ2-7; TRBD1 is a possible D gene (5 bases). The CDR3 sequence is 15 residues long. Per germline, CDR1 KGHSH and CDR2 LQKENI. Trimming pared 3 bases from V and 3 bases from J, leaving 15 bases between. CDR3 amino acids: CASSPEGDYIYEQYF. The CDR3 nucleotides are TGTGCCAGCTCACCGGAAGGGGATTACATCTACGAGCAGTACTTC.

The CDR3 spells CASDIVGANEQFF. The CDR3 coding sequence is TGTGCCAGCGATATCGTTGGGGCCAATGAGCAGTTCTTC. The chain has TRBV6-1 and TRBJ2-1, with D possibly matching TRBD1 (5 bases). The CDR3 runs to 13 residues. Germline V gene lookup returns CDR1 MNHNS and CDR2 SASEGT. V was clipped by 8 bases and J by 6 bases, with 14 bases between them.

This rearrangement joins TRBV18 to TRBJ2-7; TRBD1 agrees at 8 bases. The CDR3 covers 14 residues. Trimming took 0 bases from V and 7 from J; bases not matched to a gene: 5. Germline V CDR1 and CDR2: KGHSH, LQKENI. CDR3 in amino acids: CASSPPQGAGEQYF. The CDR3 bases are TGTGCCAGCTCACCACCGCAGGGGGCGGGTGAGCAGTACTTC.

The chain employs TRBV27 and TRBJ2-2; TRBD1 aligns across 7 bases. This CDR3 comprises 14 residues. The V and J ends lost 6 bases and 6 bases, in that order; junction bases with no gene match: 7. The germline CDR1 and CDR2 sequences are MNHEY and SMNVEV (reference sequence). CDR3 loop: CASRMTGSPGELFF. The CDR3 DNA sequence: TGTGCCAGCAGGATGACAGGGAGTCCCGGGGAGCTGTTTTTT.

The chain recombines TRBV29-1 with TRBJ2-7; D unclear. This CDR3 has 12 residues. The germline V and J ends were trimmed by 4 bases and 2 bases, with 9 bases remaining between them. Germline assignment: CDR1 SQVTM and CDR2 ANQGSEA. CDR3 residues: CSVVGGPYEQYF. DNA for the CDR3: TGCAGCGTTGTTGGCGGTCCCTACGAGCAGTACTTC.

The chain uses TRBV7-6 and TRBJ2-1, with TRBD2 identical over 11 bases. Trimming cost V 6 bases and J 9 bases; bases outside gene matches: 7. The CDR3 spans 14 residues. CDR1 and CDR2 (germline): SGHVS, FNYEAQ. The CDR3 DNA follows: TGTGCCAGCAGGCCACTAGCGGGAGAGGCTGAGCAGTTCTTC. As protein: CASRPLAGEAEQFF.

The chain carries TRBV29-1 and TRBJ1-2; no clear D. Looked up from germline, CDR1 is SQVTM and CDR2 is ANQGSEA. The CDR3 loop spans 15 amino acids. The germline V and J ends were trimmed by 5 bases and 4 bases, with 20 bases remaining between them. The CDR3 loop is CSVLSPTERSYGYTF. The CDR3 coding sequence is TGCAGCGTTTTATCCCCGACGGAAAGGAGCTATGGCTACACCTTC.

The sample holds one count of this clone. The V gene is TRBV28, the J gene TRBJ2-7, with 9 bases aligning to TRBD1. J was trimmed by 3 bases and V by 7 bases; bases with no gene match: 7. The CDR3 totals 14 residues. Germline V gives CDR1 MDHEN, CDR2 SYDVKM. CDR3 residues: CASNARDRDYEQYF. CDR3 in DNA: TGTGCCAGCAATGCCCGGGACAGGGACTACGAGCAGTACTTC.

The J gene is TRBJ1-2, the V gene TRBV19; the D gene is possibly TRBD1 (6 bases). The CDR3 is 15 residues long. Germline assignment: CDR1 LNHDA and CDR2 SQIVND (reference sequence). Trimming left V 3 bases short and J 4 bases short, with 15 bases between. CDR3 protein: CASSMQGTGPYGYTF. The DNA for the CDR3 is TGTGCCAGTAGTATGCAGGGGACGGGGCCCTATGGCTACACCTTC. Complete variable domain (other parts from reference TRBV19 and TRBJ1-2): DGGITQSPKYLFRKEGQNVTLSCEQNLNHDAMYWYRQDPGQGLRLIYYSQIVNDFQKGDIAEGYSVSREKKESFPLTVTSAQKNPTAFYLCASSMQGTGPYGYTFGSGTRLTVV.

The gene calls are TRBV2 and TRBJ1-2; D remains ambiguous. The V end was cut by 2 bases, the J end by 6 bases, with 10 bases between. This CDR3 contains 13 residues. Germline CDR1 reads SNHLY; CDR2 reads FYNNEI. CDR3 DNA: TGTGCCAGCAGTGAATCAAAAACGGATGGCTACACCTTC. Translation gives CASSESKTDGYTF.

This chain joins TRBV19 and TRBJ2-1; TRBD2 aligns across 7 bases. Germline trimming cut 4 bases from V and 7 bases from J; bases unmatched to any gene: 4. This CDR3 has 13 residues. Germline V lookup: CDR1 LNHDA, CDR2 SQIVND (reference sequence). CDR3 bases: TGTGCCAGTAGTACTCGCGGGAGTAATGAGCAGTTCTTC. This encodes CASSTRGSNEQFF.

V usage is TRBV30 and J usage is TRBJ2-7, with D hard to call. With 4 bases removed from V and 4 bases from J, the gap between germline ends came to 8 bases. Looked up from germline, CDR1 is GTSNPN and CDR2 is SVGIG (reference sequence). The CDR3 is made up of 11 amino acids. The CDR3 region has the DNA TGTGCCTGGACCCAGTCTTACGAGCAGTACTTC. Translating it yields CAWTQSYEQYF.

The chain links TRBV27 to TRBJ1-5, with 8 positions matching TRBD1. The ends lost 3 bases at V and 2 bases at J; junction bases unmatched: 0. Looked up from germline, CDR1 is MNHEY and CDR2 is SMNVEV (reference sequence). The CDR3 contains 14 residues. The CDR3 coding sequence is TGTGCCAGCAGTTTGACAGGGGGCAATCAGCCCCAGCATTTT. This encodes CASSLTGGNQPQHF.

J is TRBJ2-5 and V is TRBV4-1; D gene ambiguous. The J call may be in error: the DNA end matches TRBJ2-7 better. CDR1 MGHRA and CDR2 YSYEKL come from the germline V gene. This CDR3 has 14 residues. CDR3 loop: CASSQDRLFYEQYF. The CDR3 DNA reads as TGCGCCAGCAGCCAAGATCGATTATTCTACGAGCAGTACTTC.